This T cell receptor beta chain derives from a study of technical replicates of blood from a few donors. Profiling relied on immunoSEQ multiplex PCR, and the TCRdb table lists in-frame clones only, not all of them. Of 9,500 to 15,000 clones listed, roughly 93% are singletons. This CDR3 comprises 18 residues. Trimming removed 0 bases from V and 8 bases from J, with 23 bases in between. CDR1 is SGHVS and CDR2 is FNYEAQ in the germline V gene. The material sequenced was PBMCs. This sequence originates from a human donor in good health. The chain uses TRBV7-6 and TRBJ2-1; weak D call: TRBD2 (6 bases). The CDR3 loop is CASSLAETRAPLSDEQFF. CDR3 bases: TGTGCCAGCAGCTTAGCAGAGACTAGAGCCCCTTTAAGCGATGAGCAGTTCTTC.